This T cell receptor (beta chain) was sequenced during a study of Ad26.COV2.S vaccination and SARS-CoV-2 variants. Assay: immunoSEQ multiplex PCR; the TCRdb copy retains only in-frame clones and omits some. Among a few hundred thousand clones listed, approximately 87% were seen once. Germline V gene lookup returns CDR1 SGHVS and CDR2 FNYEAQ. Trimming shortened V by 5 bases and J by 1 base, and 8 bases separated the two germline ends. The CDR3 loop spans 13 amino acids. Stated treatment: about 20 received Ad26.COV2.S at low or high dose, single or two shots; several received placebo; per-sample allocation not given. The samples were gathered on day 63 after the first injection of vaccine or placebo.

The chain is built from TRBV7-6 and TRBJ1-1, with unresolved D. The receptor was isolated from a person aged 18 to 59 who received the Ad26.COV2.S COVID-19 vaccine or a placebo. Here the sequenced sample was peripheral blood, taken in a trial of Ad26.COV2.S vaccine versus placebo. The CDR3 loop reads CASSPRENTEAFF. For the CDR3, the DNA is TGTGCCAGCAGCCCCCGGGAGAACACTGAAGCTTTCTTT.